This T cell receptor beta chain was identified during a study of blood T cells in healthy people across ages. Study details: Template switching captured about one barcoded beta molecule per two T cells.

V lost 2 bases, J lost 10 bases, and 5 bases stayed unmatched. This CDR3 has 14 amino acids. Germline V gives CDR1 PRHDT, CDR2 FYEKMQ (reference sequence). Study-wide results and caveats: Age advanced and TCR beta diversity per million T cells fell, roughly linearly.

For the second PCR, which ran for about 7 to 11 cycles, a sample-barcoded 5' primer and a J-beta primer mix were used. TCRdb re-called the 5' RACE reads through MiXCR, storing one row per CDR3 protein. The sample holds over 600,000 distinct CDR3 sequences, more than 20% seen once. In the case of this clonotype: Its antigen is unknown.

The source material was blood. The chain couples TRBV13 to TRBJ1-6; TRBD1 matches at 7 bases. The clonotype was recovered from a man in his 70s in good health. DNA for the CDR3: TGTGCCAGCAGCTTACGACAGGGTAGCTCACCCCTCCACTTT. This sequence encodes CASSLRQGSSPLHF.